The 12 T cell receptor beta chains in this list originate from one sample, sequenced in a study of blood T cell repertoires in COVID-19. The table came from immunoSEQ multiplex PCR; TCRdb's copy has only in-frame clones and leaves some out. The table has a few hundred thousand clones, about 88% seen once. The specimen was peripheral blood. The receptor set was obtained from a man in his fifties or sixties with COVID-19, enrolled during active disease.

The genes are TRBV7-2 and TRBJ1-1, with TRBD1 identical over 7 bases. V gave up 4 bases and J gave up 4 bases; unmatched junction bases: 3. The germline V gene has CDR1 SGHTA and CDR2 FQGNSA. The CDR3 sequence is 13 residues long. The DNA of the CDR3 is TGTGCCAGCAGCTGGGACAGTGCCACTGAAGCTTTCTTT. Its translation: CASSWDSATEAFF. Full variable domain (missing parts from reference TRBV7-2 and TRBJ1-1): GAGVSQSPSNKVTEKGKDVELRCDPISGHTALYWYRQSLGQGLEFLIYFQGNSAPDKSGLPSDRFSAERTGGSVSTLTIQRTQQEDSAVYLCASSWDSATEAFFGQGTRLTVV.

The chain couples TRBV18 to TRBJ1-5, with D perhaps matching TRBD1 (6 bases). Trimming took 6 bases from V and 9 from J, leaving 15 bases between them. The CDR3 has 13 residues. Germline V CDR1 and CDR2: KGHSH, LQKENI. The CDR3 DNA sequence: TGTGCCAGCTCCCAAGGGGGGGAGGTGCCCCAGCATTTT. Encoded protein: CASSQGGEVPQHF.

The CDR3 DNA sequence: TGTGCCAGCAGCCTCCTCGGGAGCCTCACAGATACGCAGTATTTT. Amino acid sequence: CASSLLGSLTDTQYF. The chain recombines TRBV7-2 with TRBJ2-3; D might be TRBD2 (6 bases). The CDR3 runs to 15 residues. The V end lost 5 bases, the J end lost 2 bases, and 14 bases lay between the germline ends. CDR1 is SGHTA and CDR2 is FQGNSA in the germline V gene.

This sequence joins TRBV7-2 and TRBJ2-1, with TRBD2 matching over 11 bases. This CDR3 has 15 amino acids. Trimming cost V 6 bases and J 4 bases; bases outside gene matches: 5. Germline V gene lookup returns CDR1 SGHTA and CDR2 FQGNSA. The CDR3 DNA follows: TGTGCCAGCAGTTCCGGGACTAGCGGATACAATGAGCAGTTCTTC. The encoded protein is CASSSGTSGYNEQFF.

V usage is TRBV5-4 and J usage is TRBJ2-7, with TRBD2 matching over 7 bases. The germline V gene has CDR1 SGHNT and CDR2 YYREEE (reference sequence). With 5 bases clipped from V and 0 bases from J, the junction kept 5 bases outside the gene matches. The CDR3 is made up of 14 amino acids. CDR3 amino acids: CASSLAGSSYEQYF. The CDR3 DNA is TGTGCCAGCAGTTTAGCGGGCTCCTCCTACGAGCAGTACTTC. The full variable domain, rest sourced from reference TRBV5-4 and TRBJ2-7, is ETGVTQSPTHLIKTRGQQVTLRCSSQSGHNTVSWYQQALGQGPQFIFQYYREEENGRGNFPPRFSGLQFPNYSSELNVNALELDDSALYLCASSLAGSSYEQYFGPGTRLTVT.

This CDR3 is CSGTGTSYEQYF. CDR3 DNA sequence: TGCAGCGGAACCGGGACTAGCTACGAGCAGTACTTC. The chain joins TRBV29-1 to TRBJ2-7, with TRBD2 matching over 8 bases. The germline gives CDR1 SQVTM, CDR2 ANQGSEA. J gave up 3 bases and V 7 bases, and 5 bases lay outside the gene matches. The CDR3 is made up of 12 amino acids.

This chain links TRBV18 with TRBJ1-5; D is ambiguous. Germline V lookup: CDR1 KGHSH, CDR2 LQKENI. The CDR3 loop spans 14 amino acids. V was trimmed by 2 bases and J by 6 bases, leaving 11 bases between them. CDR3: CASSPGDGSQPQHF. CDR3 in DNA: TGTGCCAGCTCACCAGGCGACGGGAGTCAGCCCCAGCATTTT.

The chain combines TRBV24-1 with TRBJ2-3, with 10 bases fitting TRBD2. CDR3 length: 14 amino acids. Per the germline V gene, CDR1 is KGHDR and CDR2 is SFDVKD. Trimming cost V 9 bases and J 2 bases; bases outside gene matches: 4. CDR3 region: CATAGLADTDTQYF. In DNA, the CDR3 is TGTGCCACCGCCGGACTAGCGGACACAGATACGCAGTATTTT.

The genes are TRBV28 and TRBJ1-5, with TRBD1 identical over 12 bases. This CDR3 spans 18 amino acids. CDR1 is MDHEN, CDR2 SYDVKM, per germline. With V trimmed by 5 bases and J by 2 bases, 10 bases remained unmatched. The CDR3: CASSTGTGGLSGNQPQHF. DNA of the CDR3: TGTGCCAGCAGTACCGGGACAGGGGGCTTATCCGGCAATCAGCCCCAGCATTTT.

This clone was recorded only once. The DNA of the CDR3 is TGCGCCAGCAGCCAGGCCCTAGCGGGGGGGCCCTTAAACATTCAGTACTTC. Its protein is CASSQALAGGPLNIQYF. The chain links TRBV4-3 to TRBJ2-4; 12 nucleotides match TRBD2. CDR3 size: 17 residues. Trimming took 3 bases from V and 6 from J; bases not matched to a gene: 9. Germline V gene data show CDR1 as LGHNA and CDR2 as YSLEER.

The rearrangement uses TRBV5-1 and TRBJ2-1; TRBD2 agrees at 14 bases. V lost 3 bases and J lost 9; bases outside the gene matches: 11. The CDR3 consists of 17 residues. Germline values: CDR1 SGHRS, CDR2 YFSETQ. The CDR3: CASSSATSGRAQVEQFF. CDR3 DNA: TGCGCCAGCAGCTCGGCGACTAGCGGGAGGGCCCAAGTTGAGCAGTTCTTC.

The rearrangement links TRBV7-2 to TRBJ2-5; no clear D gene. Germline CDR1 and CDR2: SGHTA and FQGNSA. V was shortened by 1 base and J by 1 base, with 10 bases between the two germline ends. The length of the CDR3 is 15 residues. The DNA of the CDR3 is TGTGCCAGCAGCTTAGTTGAGCGCGGCCAAGAGACCCAGTACTTC. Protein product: CASSLVERGQETQYF. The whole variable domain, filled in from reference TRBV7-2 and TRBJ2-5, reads GAGVSQSPSNKVTEKGKDVELRCDPISGHTALYWYRQSLGQGLEFLIYFQGNSAPDKSGLPSDRFSAERTGGSVSTLTIQRTQQEDSAVYLCASSLVERGQETQYFGPGTRLLVL.